This is a list of T cell receptor beta chains from one sample in a study of T cell changes during pregnancy in multiple sclerosis. The repertoire was sequenced with immunoSEQ multiplex PCR; TCRdb's copy has only in-frame clones and lacks some. There are some 38,000 clones in the sample; roughly 93% occur only once, and 0.39% lies in the top ten. The material was CD4+ T cells from peripheral blood mononuclear cells, obtained in the second trimester of pregnancy. The receptor set was obtained from a female donor with multiple sclerosis, enrolled in a pregnancy study. CDR3s include the opening cysteine and the closing phenylalanine or tryptophan. D genes are given only for firm matches. Expanded clones get a size class; other rows say once, few or many, or leave the size out.

abundance: once; j_gene: TRBJ2-7; v_gene: TRBV12-5; d_gene: TRBD1; CDR3nt: TGTGCTAGTGCCCTCTCGGGACAGGGGGCGCGTAGCGAGCAGTACTTC; CDR3aa: CASALSGQGARSEQYF
abundance: .; j_gene: TRBJ1-2; v_gene: TRBV5-1; d_gene: .; CDR3nt: TGCGCCAGCAGCTTGGCCGGGGGGGGCTACACCTTC; CDR3aa: CASSLAGGGYTF
abundance: .; j_gene: TRBJ2-1; v_gene: TRBV15; d_gene: TRBD2; CDR3nt: TGTGCCACCAGCAGAGATACGAGCGGGGGGGCTATTAGCTCCTACAATGAGCAGTTCTTC; CDR3aa: CATSRDTSGGAISSYNEQFF
abundance: .; j_gene: TRBJ2-7; v_gene: TRBV11-2; d_gene: TRBD2; CDR3nt: TGTGCCAGCAGCCCTGGACTAGCGGTTTCCTACGAGCAGTACTTC; CDR3aa: CASSPGLAVSYEQYF
abundance: .; j_gene: TRBJ1-1; v_gene: TRBV6-5; d_gene: .; CDR3nt: TGTGCCAGCAGTTCCTGGGGGGAGAACACTGAAGCTTTCTTT; CDR3aa: CASSSWGENTEAFF
abundance: few; j_gene: TRBJ2-1; v_gene: TRBV2; d_gene: TRBD2; CDR3nt: TGTGCCAGCAGTGGGGAGGGATACAATGAGCAGTTCTTC; CDR3aa: CASSGEGYNEQFF
abundance: once; j_gene: TRBJ2-2; v_gene: TRBV5-1; d_gene: .; CDR3nt: TGCGCCAGCAGCCCCGGACTATTCTCCACCGGGGAGCTGTTTTTT; CDR3aa: CASSPGLFSTGELFF
abundance: .; j_gene: TRBJ2-5; v_gene: TRBV11-3; d_gene: .; CDR3nt: TGTGCCAGCAGCTTTAGTCCGGGCGGCCGCGGGGTACAAGAGACCCAGTACTTC; CDR3aa: CASSFSPGGRGVQETQYF
abundance: .; j_gene: TRBJ2-1; v_gene: TRBV27; d_gene: TRBD2; CDR3nt: TGTGCCAGCAGTTTGGGACTAGCGGGAGTCAATGAGCAGTTCTTC; CDR3aa: CASSLGLAGVNEQFF
abundance: .; j_gene: TRBJ1-5; v_gene: TRBV28; d_gene: .; CDR3nt: TGTGCCAGCAGTTTAGGCGGGGGGAACAATCAGCCCCAGCATTTT; CDR3aa: CASSLGGGNNQPQHF
abundance: .; j_gene: TRBJ2-3; v_gene: TRBV7-6; d_gene: .; CDR3nt: TGTGCCAGCAGCTTAGGTCCCAGCGGAGCTACGGTTACGCAGTATTTT; CDR3aa: CASSLGPSGATVTQYF
abundance: .; j_gene: TRBJ2-2; v_gene: TRBV9; d_gene: .; CDR3nt: TGTGCCAGCAGCGTAAGTAGAGCCGGGGAGCTGTTTTTT; CDR3aa: CASSVSRAGELFF
abundance: .; j_gene: TRBJ2-2; v_gene: TRBV29-1; d_gene: .; CDR3nt: TGCGGGGGGGCCGTGACCGGGGAGCTGTTTTTT; CDR3aa: CGGAVTGELFF
abundance: .; j_gene: TRBJ2-3; v_gene: TRBV6-1; d_gene: TRBD1; CDR3nt: TGTGCCAGCAGGACAGGGTTTGAAGATACGCAGTATTTT; CDR3aa: CASRTGFEDTQYF
abundance: .; j_gene: TRBJ2-3; v_gene: TRBV27; d_gene: TRBD1; CDR3nt: TGTGCCAGCAGACCCCAGTGGGACAGGGGAGAAGATACGCAGTATTTT; CDR3aa: CASRPQWDRGEDTQYF
abundance: .; j_gene: TRBJ2-5; v_gene: TRBV10-3; d_gene: TRBD1; CDR3nt: TGTGCCATTGATCCCGGGACAGGGAAGACCCAGTACTTC; CDR3aa: CAIDPGTGKTQYF
abundance: .; j_gene: TRBJ1-1; v_gene: TRBV5-1; d_gene: TRBD1; CDR3nt: TGCGCCAGCAGACCTCGGCAGGGGGAGACTGAAGCTTTCTTT; CDR3aa: CASRPRQGETEAFF
abundance: .; j_gene: TRBJ2-4; v_gene: TRBV10-3; d_gene: TRBD2; CDR3nt: TGTGCCATCAGTGAGCCTCTCGCCGGGGGGAAAAACATTCAGTACTTC; CDR3aa: CAISEPLAGGKNIQYF
abundance: .; j_gene: TRBJ2-1; v_gene: TRBV15; d_gene: .; CDR3nt: TGTGCCACCAGCAGAGAACGAGCAGGGCAAAAAAATGAGCAGTTCTTC; CDR3aa: CATSRERAGQKNEQFF
abundance: once; j_gene: TRBJ2-5; v_gene: TRBV11-2; d_gene: .; CDR3nt: TGTGCCAGCAGCTTATTTGCGGGACAGCCTCAAGAGACCCAGTACTTC; CDR3aa: CASSLFAGQPQETQYF
abundance: once; j_gene: TRBJ2-7; v_gene: TRBV6-1; d_gene: TRBD1; CDR3nt: TGTGCCAGCAGCAAAAGCCCGGGACAGATCTACGAGCAGTACTTC; CDR3aa: CASSKSPGQIYEQYF
abundance: .; j_gene: TRBJ1-1; v_gene: TRBV18; d_gene: .; CDR3nt: TGTGCCAGCTCACCTCGGGACACTCACCGGGCTTTCTTT; CDR3aa: CASSPRDTHRAFF
abundance: .; j_gene: TRBJ2-7; v_gene: TRBV2; d_gene: TRBD2; CDR3nt: TGTGCCAGCCAGGGACTAGCGGGGATCTACGAGCAGTACTTC; CDR3aa: CASQGLAGIYEQYF
abundance: .; j_gene: TRBJ2-6; v_gene: TRBV6-5; d_gene: .; CDR3nt: TGTGCCAGCACGCGAATCTTCTCTGGGGCCAACGTCCTGACTTTC; CDR3aa: CASTRIFSGANVLTF
abundance: .; j_gene: TRBJ1-1; v_gene: TRBV5-1; d_gene: .; CDR3nt: TGCGCCAGCAGCCTACGGGGGGGTAACACTGAAGCTTTCTTT; CDR3aa: CASSLRGGNTEAFF
abundance: .; j_gene: TRBJ2-7; v_gene: TRBV7-6; d_gene: .; CDR3nt: TGTGCCAGCAGCTTAGATCCGGGTACTACCGGAGAGCAGTACTTC; CDR3aa: CASSLDPGTTGEQYF
abundance: .; j_gene: TRBJ2-7; v_gene: TRBV14; d_gene: .; CDR3nt: TGTGCCAGCAGCCACCTAGGGTGGGAGAGCGACGAGCAGTACTTC; CDR3aa: CASSHLGWESDEQYF
abundance: .; j_gene: TRBJ2-2; v_gene: TRBV5-1; d_gene: .; CDR3nt: TGCGCCAGCAGCTCAGGTTTTGGGCCCGGGGACACCGGGGAGCTGTTTTTT; CDR3aa: CASSSGFGPGDTGELFF
abundance: .; j_gene: TRBJ1-1; v_gene: TRBV6-6; d_gene: .; CDR3nt: TGTGCCAGCAGTGACAGGATACCCAACACTGAAGCTTTCTTT; CDR3aa: CASSDRIPNTEAFF
abundance: once; j_gene: TRBJ2-4; v_gene: TRBV18; d_gene: TRBD2; CDR3nt: TGTGCCAGCTCACCACTCTCTAGCGGGAGGGCCAAAAACATTCAGTACTTC; CDR3aa: CASSPLSSGRAKNIQYF
abundance: .; j_gene: TRBJ2-1; v_gene: TRBV2; d_gene: .; CDR3nt: TGTGCCAGCTGTCGGGACTGGGGAGATGAGCAGTTCTTC; CDR3aa: CASCRDWGDEQFF
abundance: .; j_gene: TRBJ2-7; v_gene: TRBV5-5; d_gene: TRBD2; CDR3nt: TGTGCCAGCAGTACTAGCGGGAGGGCCTCCGAGCAGTACTTC; CDR3aa: CASSTSGRASEQYF